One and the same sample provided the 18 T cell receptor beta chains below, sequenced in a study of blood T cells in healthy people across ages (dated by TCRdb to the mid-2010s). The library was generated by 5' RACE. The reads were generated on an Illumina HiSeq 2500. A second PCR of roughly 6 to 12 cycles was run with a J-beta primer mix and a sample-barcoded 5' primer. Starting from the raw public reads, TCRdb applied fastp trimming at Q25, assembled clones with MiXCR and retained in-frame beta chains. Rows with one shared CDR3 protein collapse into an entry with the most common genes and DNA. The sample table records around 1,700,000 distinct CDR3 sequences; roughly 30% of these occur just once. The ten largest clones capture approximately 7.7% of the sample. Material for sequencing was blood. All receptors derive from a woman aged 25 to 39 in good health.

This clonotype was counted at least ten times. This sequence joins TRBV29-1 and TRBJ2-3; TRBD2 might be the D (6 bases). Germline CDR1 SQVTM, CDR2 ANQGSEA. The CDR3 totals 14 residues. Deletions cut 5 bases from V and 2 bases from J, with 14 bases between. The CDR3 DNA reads TGCAGCGTTCTAAAAGCGGACTACACAGATACGCAGTATTTT. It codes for CSVLKADYTDTQYF.

The CDR3 nucleotides read TGCAGCGCCGCTGCGGCGGGGAGAGGTACGCAGTATTTT. It specifies CSAAAAGRGTQYF. This sequence joins TRBV29-1 and TRBJ2-3; tentatively, D is TRBD2 (6 bases). This CDR3 is 13 amino acids long. V gave up 7 bases and J gave up 8 bases, with 19 bases separating them. From germline, CDR1 is SQVTM and CDR2 ANQGSEA.

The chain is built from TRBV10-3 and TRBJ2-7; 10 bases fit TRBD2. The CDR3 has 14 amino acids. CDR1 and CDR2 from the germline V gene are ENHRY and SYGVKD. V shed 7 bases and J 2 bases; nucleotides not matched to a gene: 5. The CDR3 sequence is CAINWTSGTYEQYF. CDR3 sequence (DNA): TGTGCCATCAATTGGACTAGCGGAACCTACGAGCAGTACTTC.

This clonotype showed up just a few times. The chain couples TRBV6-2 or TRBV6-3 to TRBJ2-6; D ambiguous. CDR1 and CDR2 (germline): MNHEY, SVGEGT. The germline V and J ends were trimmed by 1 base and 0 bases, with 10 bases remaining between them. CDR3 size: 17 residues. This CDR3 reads CASSYYTEISGANVLTF. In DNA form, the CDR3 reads TGTGCCAGCAGTTACTACACTGAAATCTCTGGGGCCAACGTCCTGACTTTC.

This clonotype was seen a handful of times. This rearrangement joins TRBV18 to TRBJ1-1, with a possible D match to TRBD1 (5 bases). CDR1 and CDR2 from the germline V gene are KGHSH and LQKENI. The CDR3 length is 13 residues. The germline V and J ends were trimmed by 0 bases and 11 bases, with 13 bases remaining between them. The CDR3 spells CASSPPNQGRAFF. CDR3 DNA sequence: TGTGCCAGCTCACCACCCAACCAGGGACGGGCTTTCTTT.

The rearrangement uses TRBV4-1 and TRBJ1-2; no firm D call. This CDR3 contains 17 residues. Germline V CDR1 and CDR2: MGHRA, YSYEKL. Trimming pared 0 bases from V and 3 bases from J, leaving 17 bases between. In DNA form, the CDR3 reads TGCGCCAGCAGCCAAGAGCGGAGGTTTAGGGTCGACTATGGCTACACCTTC. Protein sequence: CASSQERRFRVDYGYTF.

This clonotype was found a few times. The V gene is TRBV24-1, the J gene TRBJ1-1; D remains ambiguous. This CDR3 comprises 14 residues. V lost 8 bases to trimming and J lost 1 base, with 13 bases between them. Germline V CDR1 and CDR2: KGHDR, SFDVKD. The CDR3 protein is CATTSSRENTEAFF. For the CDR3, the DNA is TGTGCCACCACGAGTAGTCGGGAGAACACTGAAGCTTTCTTT.

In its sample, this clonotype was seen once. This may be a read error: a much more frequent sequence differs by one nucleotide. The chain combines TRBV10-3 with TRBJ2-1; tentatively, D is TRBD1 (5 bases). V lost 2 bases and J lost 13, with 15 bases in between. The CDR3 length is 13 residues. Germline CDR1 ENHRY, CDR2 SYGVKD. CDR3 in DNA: TGTGCCATCAGTGAGGCCAGGGAAGAGACCCAGTTCTTC. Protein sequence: CAISEAREETQFF.

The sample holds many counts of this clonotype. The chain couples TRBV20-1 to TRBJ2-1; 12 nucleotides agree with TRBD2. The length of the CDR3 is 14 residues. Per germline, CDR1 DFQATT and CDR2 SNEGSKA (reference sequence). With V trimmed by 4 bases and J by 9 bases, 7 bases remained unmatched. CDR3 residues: CSATTSGSEIEQFF. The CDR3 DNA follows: TGCAGTGCTACGACTAGCGGGAGTGAAATTGAGCAGTTCTTC.

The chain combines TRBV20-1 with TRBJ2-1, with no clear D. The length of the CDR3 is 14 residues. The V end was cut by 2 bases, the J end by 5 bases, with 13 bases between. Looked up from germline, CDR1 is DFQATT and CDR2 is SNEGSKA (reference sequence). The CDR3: CSARKGSGDNEQFF. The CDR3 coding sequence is TGCAGTGCTAGAAAAGGAAGTGGGGACAATGAGCAGTTCTTC.

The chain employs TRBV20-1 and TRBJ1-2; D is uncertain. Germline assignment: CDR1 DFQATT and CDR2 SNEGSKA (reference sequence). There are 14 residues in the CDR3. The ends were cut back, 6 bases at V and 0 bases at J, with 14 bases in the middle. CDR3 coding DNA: TGCAGTGCCAGCGACGGTCAAGCTAACTATGGCTACACCTTC. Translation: CSASDGQANYGYTF.

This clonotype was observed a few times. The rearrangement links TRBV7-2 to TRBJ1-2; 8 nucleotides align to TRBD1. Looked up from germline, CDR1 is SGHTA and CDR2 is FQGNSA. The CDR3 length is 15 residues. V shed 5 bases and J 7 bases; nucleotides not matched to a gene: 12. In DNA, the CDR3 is TGTGCCAGCAGCGCAGCGACAGGGGTTGGATCTGGCTACACCTTC. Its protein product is CASSAATGVGSGYTF.

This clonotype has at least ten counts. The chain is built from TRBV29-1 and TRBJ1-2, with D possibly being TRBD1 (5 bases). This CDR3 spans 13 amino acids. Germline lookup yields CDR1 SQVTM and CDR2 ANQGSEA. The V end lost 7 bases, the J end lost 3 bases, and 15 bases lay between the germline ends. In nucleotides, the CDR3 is TGCAGCGGGAGGGGAATTTCGGACTATGGCTACACCTTC. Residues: CSGRGISDYGYTF.

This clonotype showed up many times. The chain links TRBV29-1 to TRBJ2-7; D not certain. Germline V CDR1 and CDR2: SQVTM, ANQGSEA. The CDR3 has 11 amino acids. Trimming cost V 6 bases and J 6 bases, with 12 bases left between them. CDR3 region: CSVSGPAEQYF. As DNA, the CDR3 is TGCAGCGTCTCTGGCCCCGCCGAGCAGTACTTC.

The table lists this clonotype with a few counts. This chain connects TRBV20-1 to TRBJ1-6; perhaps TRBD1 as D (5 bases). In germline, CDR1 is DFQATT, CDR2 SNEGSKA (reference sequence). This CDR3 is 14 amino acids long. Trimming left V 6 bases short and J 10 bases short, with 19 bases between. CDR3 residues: CSARDGNPGSPLHF. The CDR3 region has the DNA TGCAGTGCCAGGGATGGGAACCCAGGCTCACCCCTCCACTTT.

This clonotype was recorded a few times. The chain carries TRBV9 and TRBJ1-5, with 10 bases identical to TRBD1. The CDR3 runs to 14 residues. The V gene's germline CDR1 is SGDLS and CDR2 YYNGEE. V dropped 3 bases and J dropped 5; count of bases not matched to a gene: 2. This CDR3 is CASSDGQGDQPQHF. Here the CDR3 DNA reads TGTGCCAGCAGCGACGGACAGGGGGATCAGCCCCAGCATTTT.

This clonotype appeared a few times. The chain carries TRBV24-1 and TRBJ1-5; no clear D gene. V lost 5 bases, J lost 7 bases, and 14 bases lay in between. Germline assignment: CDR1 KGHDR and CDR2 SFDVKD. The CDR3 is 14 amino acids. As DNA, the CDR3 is TGTGCCACCAGTGGCCCGGGCCGGTTGCAGCCCCAGCATTTT. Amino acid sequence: CATSGPGRLQPQHF.

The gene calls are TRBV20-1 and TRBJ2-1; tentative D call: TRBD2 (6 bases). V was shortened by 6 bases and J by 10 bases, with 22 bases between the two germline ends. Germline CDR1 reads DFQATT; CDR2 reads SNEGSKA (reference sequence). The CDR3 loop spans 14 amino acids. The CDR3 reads CSAAGLMGDREQFF. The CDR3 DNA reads TGCAGTGCGGCGGGACTGATGGGGGATCGGGAGCAGTTCTTC.